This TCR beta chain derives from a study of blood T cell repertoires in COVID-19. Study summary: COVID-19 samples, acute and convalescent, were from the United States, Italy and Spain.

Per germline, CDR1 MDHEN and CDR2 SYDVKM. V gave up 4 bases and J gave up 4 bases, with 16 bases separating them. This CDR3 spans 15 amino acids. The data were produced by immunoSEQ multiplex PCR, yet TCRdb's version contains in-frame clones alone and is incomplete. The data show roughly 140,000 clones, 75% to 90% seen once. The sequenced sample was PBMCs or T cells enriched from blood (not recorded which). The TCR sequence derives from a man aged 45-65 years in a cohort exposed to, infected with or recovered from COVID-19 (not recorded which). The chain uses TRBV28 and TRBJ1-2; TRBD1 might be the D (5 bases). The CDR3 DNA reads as TGTGCCAGCAGTTCCCCGGGACTCCTTATCTATGGCTACACCTTC. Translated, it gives CASSSPGLLIYGYTF.